The entry below describes one T cell receptor (beta chain). Its target is not known. The read ends 3 residues before the CDR3 terminus; that terminus is restored from the germline J gene. This sample was taken from a study of T cells in women clearing cervical HPV infection. Study details: Case blood was drawn when the lesion was first found; control blood after infection became undetectable.

Study-level points and caveats: CIN3+ cases had significantly higher TCR richness than controls; evenness did not differ.

Clones were read by immunoSEQ multiplex PCR, and TCRdb kept only the in-frame ones, dropping some. The table lists about 37,000 clones. CDR1 is SGHKS, CDR2 YYEKEE, per germline (reference sequence). The CDR3 is made up of 14 amino acids. The germline V and J ends were trimmed by 0 bases and 0 bases, with 4 bases remaining between them. The chain couples TRBV5-5 to TRBJ1-5; no clear D. Sample: blood buffy coat. The sequence derives from a woman between 18 and 70 years old with a cervical HPV16 infection that either progressed to CIN3+ or cleared (not recorded which). The sequenced CDR3 bases are TGTGCCAGCAGCTTGGATTATAGCAATCAGCCC. Its translation is CASSLDYSNQP. The entire CDR3 is CASSLDYSNQPQHF. Full variable domain (outside the CDR3, taken from reference TRBV5-5 and TRBJ1-5): DAGVTQSPTHLIKTRGQQVTLRCSPISGHKSVSWYQQVLGQGPQFIFQYYEKEERGRGNFPDRFSARQFPNYSSELNVNALLLGDSALYLCASSLDYSNQPQHFGDGTRLSIL.